This passage covers 19 T cell receptor beta chains from one sample sequenced in a study of OX40 agonist ivuxolimab in advanced cancers. Repertoires were generated with immunoSEQ multiplex PCR, while TCRdb's copy carries only in-frame clones and drops some. The sample carries 74,000 or so clones, 89% recorded once. Sequencing was performed on CD4+ or CD8+ T cells sorted from blood, taken in a trial of the OX40 agonist ivuxolimab. The receptors stem from an adult with an advanced solid tumor such as melanoma, head and neck, liver or kidney cancer.

This clone was observed a single time. The chain recombines TRBV4-1 with TRBJ2-1; TRBD2 agrees at 13 bases. The CDR3 length is 16 residues. Looked up from germline, CDR1 is MGHRA and CDR2 is YSYEKL. J gave up 8 bases and V 5 bases, and 9 bases lay outside the gene matches. The chain's CDR3 is CASSFRTSGGGHEQFF. For the CDR3, the DNA is TGCGCCAGCAGCTTTAGGACTAGCGGGGGCGGGCATGAGCAGTTCTTC.

This clone showed up just once. J is TRBJ2-1 and V is TRBV5-4; a possible D gene is TRBD2 (6 bases). CDR1 is SGHNT, CDR2 YYREEE, per germline (reference sequence). With 4 bases removed from V and 4 bases from J, the gap between germline ends came to 18 bases. This CDR3 contains 16 residues. CDR3 DNA sequence: TGTGCCAGCAGCACTACTTATCAAGGGAGGTACAATGAGCAGTTCTTC. Translation gives CASSTTYQGRYNEQFF.

This clone was found once. The rearrangement uses TRBV6-1 and TRBJ1-2; D not certain. Trimming shortened V by 1 base and J by 8 bases, and 5 bases separated the two germline ends. Germline loops: CDR1 MNHNS, CDR2 SASEGT. This CDR3 region has 11 residues. The CDR3 bases are TGTGCCAGCAGTGAAGGCCGGGGCTACACCTTC. This sequence encodes CASSEGRGYTF.

This chain uses TRBV18 with TRBJ1-5; 9 bases match TRBD1. CDR1 KGHSH and CDR2 LQKENI come from the germline V gene. The CDR3 spans 15 residues. V gave up 5 bases and J gave up 4 bases; unmatched junction bases: 6. CDR3 sequence: CASSSDRGPNQPQHF. As DNA, the CDR3 is TGTGCCAGCTCATCGGACAGGGGTCCTAATCAGCCCCAGCATTTT. Full variable domain (rest looked up from reference TRBV18 and TRBJ1-5): NAGVMQNPRHLVRRRGQEARLRCSPMKGHSHVYWYRQLPEEGLKFMVYLQKENIIDESGMPKERFSAEFPKEGPSILRIQQVVRGDSAAYFCASSSDRGPNQPQHFGDGTRLSIL.

This chain links TRBV5-1 with TRBJ2-2, with D perhaps matching TRBD2 (6 bases). Trimming left V 5 bases short and J 2 bases short, with 13 bases between. Germline V CDR1 and CDR2: SGHRS, YFSETQ. This CDR3 is built from 15 residues. As DNA, the CDR3 is TGCGCCAGCAGTGTGGGCGGGGTAAACACCGGGGAGCTGTTTTTT. Its protein is CASSVGGVNTGELFF.

This sequence joins TRBV5-6 and TRBJ2-1; 9 positions match TRBD2. The CDR3 totals 14 residues. Losses at the gene ends were 4 bases for V and 9 bases for J; bases not matched to a gene: 8. CDR1 and CDR2 (germline): SGHDT, YYEEEE. The CDR3 loop is CASSPAGGGGEQFF. Here the CDR3 DNA reads TGTGCCAGCAGCCCAGCGGGGGGCGGGGGTGAGCAGTTCTTC. Full variable domain (outside the CDR3, taken from reference TRBV5-6 and TRBJ2-1): DAGVTQSPTHLIKTRGQQVTLRCSPKSGHDTVSWYQQALGQGPQFIFQYYEEEERQRGNFPDRFSGHQFPNYSSELNVNALLLGDSALYLCASSPAGGGGEQFFGPGTRLTVL.

The gene calls are TRBV7-6 and TRBJ2-5, with D maybe TRBD2 (5 bases). Germline V CDR1 and CDR2: SGHVS, FNYEAQ. This CDR3 is 13 amino acids long. Deletions cut 3 bases from V and 3 bases from J, with 8 bases between. For the CDR3, the DNA is TGTGCCAGCAGCTTTTTCGGGGAAGAGACCCAGTACTTC. Translating it yields CASSFFGEETQYF.

This sequence joins TRBV19 and TRBJ1-5, with D tentatively TRBD1 (6 bases). From germline, CDR1 is LNHDA and CDR2 SQIVND (reference sequence). Between the trimmed V and J ends, which lost 4 bases and 1 base, there was a span of 17 bases. This CDR3 is 17 amino acids long. For the CDR3, the DNA is TGTGCCAGTAGTACAGGGGTGGCAGTTTACAGCAATCAGCCCCAGCATTTT. It translates to CASSTGVAVYSNQPQHF.

The chain combines TRBV7-2 with TRBJ2-1; possibly TRBD1 for D (5 bases). V was shortened by 2 bases and J by 6 bases, with 26 bases between the two germline ends. CDR3 size: 19 residues. Germline assignment: CDR1 SGHTA and CDR2 FQGNSA. As DNA, the CDR3 is TGTGCCAGCAGCTTATATCCAGGGATCCTAACTTCCTCATTCAATGAGCAGTTCTTC. Amino acids: CASSLYPGILTSSFNEQFF.

CDR3 residues: CASSSQRGSYGYTF. CDR3 nucleotide sequence: TGTGCCAGCAGCTCCCAGCGGGGTAGCTATGGCTACACCTTC. The J gene is TRBJ1-2, the V gene TRBV5-5; no clear D gene. V was cut by 3 bases and J by 4 bases, with 13 bases left in between. CDR3 length equals 14 residues. Germline values: CDR1 SGHKS, CDR2 YYEKEE (reference sequence). Full variable domain (missing parts from reference TRBV5-5 and TRBJ1-2): DAGVTQSPTHLIKTRGQQVTLRCSPISGHKSVSWYQQVLGQGPQFIFQYYEKEERGRGNFPDRFSARQFPNYSSELNVNALLLGDSALYLCASSSQRGSYGYTFGSGTRLTVV.

The rearrangement joins TRBV7-2 to TRBJ2-7; 7 bases line up with TRBD1. V shed 0 bases and J 2 bases; nucleotides not matched to a gene: 4. CDR3 length: 15 amino acids. Germline V gene sequence: CDR1 SGHTA, CDR2 FQGNSA. The CDR3 nucleotides are TGTGCCAGCAGCTTAGCGGGGACAGACACCTACGAGCAGTACTTC. Translation: CASSLAGTDTYEQYF.

V is TRBV27 and J is TRBJ1-1, with 11 positions matching TRBD1. With 3 bases clipped from V and 6 bases from J, the junction kept 3 bases outside the gene matches. CDR3 length: 14 amino acids. The germline V gene encodes CDR1 MNHEY and CDR2 SMNVEV (reference sequence). The CDR3 sequence is CASSFVDRGPEAFF. The CDR3 DNA is TGTGCCAGCAGTTTCGTGGACAGGGGGCCTGAAGCTTTCTTT.

The rearrangement uses TRBV5-5 and TRBJ2-4; 12 nucleotides line up with TRBD1. The V and J ends lost 4 bases and 1 base, in that order; junction bases with no gene match: 12. CDR1 is SGHKS, CDR2 YYEKEE, per germline (reference sequence). The CDR3 spans 19 residues. The CDR3 DNA reads TGTGCCAGCAGCCAGCCCCCGGGACAGGGGGCAGGGGCCAAAAACATTCAGTACTTC. Its protein product is CASSQPPGQGAGAKNIQYF. Variable domain in full (rest from reference TRBV5-5 and TRBJ2-4): DAGVTQSPTHLIKTRGQQVTLRCSPISGHKSVSWYQQVLGQGPQFIFQYYEKEERGRGNFPDRFSARQFPNYSSELNVNALLLGDSALYLCASSQPPGQGAGAKNIQYFGAGTRLSVL.

The DNA for the CDR3 is TGTGCCAGCAGCTTACAGATGTGGAACGAGCAGTACTTC. Translated: CASSLQMWNEQYF. This chain uses TRBV13 with TRBJ2-7; D is unresolved. Germline assignment: CDR1 PRHDT and CDR2 FYEKMQ (reference sequence). This CDR3 has 13 residues. The ends were cut back, 2 bases at V and 5 bases at J, with 10 bases in the middle.

The CDR3 region is CASSGGVNTEAFF. CDR3 in DNA: TGTGCCAGCAGCGGAGGAGTGAACACTGAAGCTTTCTTT. The gene calls are TRBV5-4 and TRBJ1-1; no clear D gene. Germline V gene lookup returns CDR1 SGHNT and CDR2 YYREEE (reference sequence). Deletions cut 4 bases from V and 0 bases from J, with 7 bases between. The CDR3 has 13 residues.

This chain links TRBV2 with TRBJ2-1; a weak D match, TRBD1 (6 bases). The CDR3 extends over 15 amino acids. Germline CDR1 SNHLY, CDR2 FYNNEI. V lost 2 bases to trimming and J lost 0 bases, with 8 bases between them. The CDR3 reads CASSETDSSYNEQFF. For the CDR3, the DNA is TGTGCCAGCAGTGAAACGGACAGCTCCTACAATGAGCAGTTCTTC.

V is TRBV7-2 and J is TRBJ2-3; the match to TRBD2 covers 7 bases. Germline V gene data show CDR1 as SGHTA and CDR2 as FQGNSA. After removal of 5 bases from V and 6 bases from J, the junction contained 17 bases not matched to a gene. The length of the CDR3 is 17 residues. The CDR3 sequence is CASSKAGLVLVPDTQYF. The CDR3 DNA reads TGTGCCAGCAGCAAGGCCGGACTAGTCCTGGTTCCTGATACGCAGTATTTT. Based on the CDR3 plus reference TRBV7-2 and TRBJ2-3, the full variable domain is GAGVSQSPSNKVTEKGKDVELRCDPISGHTALYWYRQSLGQGLEFLIYFQGNSAPDKSGLPSDRFSAERTGGSVSTLTIQRTQQEDSAVYLCASSKAGLVLVPDTQYFGPGTRLTVL.

The chain couples TRBV7-9 to TRBJ2-1, with TRBD2 matching 7 bases. After removal of 8 bases from V and 3 bases from J, the junction contained 7 bases not matched to a gene. The CDR3 is made up of 14 amino acids. Germline V gene lookup returns CDR1 SEHNR and CDR2 FQNEAQ (reference sequence). CDR3 loop: CASDLGDYYNEQFF. The DNA for the CDR3 is TGTGCCAGCGATTTGGGGGACTACTACAATGAGCAGTTCTTC.

A few counts support this clone. This chain connects TRBV7-9 to TRBJ1-1; D is unclear. With 2 bases removed from V and 1 base from J, the gap between germline ends came to 5 bases. CDR1 and CDR2 from the germline V gene are SEHNR and FQNEAQ (reference sequence). The CDR3 runs to 13 residues. This CDR3 is CASSLSWNTEAFF. CDR3 nucleotides: TGTGCCAGCAGCTTAAGCTGGAACACTGAAGCTTTCTTT.